This T cell receptor beta chain was retrieved from a study of CD8 T cells in ankylosing spondylitis. TCRdb re-called the 5' RACE reads through MiXCR, storing one row per CDR3 protein. The profile shows around 91,000 distinct CDR3 sequences, roughly 9% of them singletons. With 8 bases removed from V and 3 bases from J, the gap between germline ends came to 8 bases. This CDR3 is 11 amino acids long. Germline V gene data show CDR1 as SEHNR and CDR2 as FQNEAQ (reference sequence). Study-level results: Clones tied to disease were said to be significantly enriched in matched ankylosing spondylitis synovial fluid. Past research had described some motif variants in reactive arthritis synovial fluid and blood. Blood from ankylosing spondylitis patients appeared to carry a characteristic roughly eight-variant TCR beta motif.

The sample holds many counts of this clonotype. Its antigen is unknown. Sequenced material: blood, either unsorted or a sorted T cell fraction (not recorded which). V and J are TRBV7-9 and TRBJ2-7; D might be TRBD1 (5 bases). This receptor was taken from a male donor with ankylosing spondylitis. The CDR3 nucleotides read TGTGCCAGCGAAGGGGACTACGAGCAGTACTTC. Translation: CASEGDYEQYF.